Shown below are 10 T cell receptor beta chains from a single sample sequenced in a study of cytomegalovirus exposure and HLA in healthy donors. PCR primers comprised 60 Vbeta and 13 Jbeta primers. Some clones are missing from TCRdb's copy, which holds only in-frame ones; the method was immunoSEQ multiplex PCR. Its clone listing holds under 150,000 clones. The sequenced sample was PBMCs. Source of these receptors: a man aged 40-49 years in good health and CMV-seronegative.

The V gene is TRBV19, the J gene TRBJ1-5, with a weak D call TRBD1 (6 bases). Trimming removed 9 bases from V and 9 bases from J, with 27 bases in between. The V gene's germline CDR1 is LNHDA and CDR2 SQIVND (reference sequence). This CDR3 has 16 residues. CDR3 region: CASGTPGQWPGGPQHF. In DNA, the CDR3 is TGTGCCAGCGGAACGCCCGGACAGTGGCCAGGTGGGCCCCAGCATTTT.

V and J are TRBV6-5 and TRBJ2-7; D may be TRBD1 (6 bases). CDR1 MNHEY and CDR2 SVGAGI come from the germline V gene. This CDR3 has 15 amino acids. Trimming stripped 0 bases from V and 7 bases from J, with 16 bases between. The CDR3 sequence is CASSYSIIGGGEQYF. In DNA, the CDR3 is TGTGCCAGCAGTTACTCGATTATTGGGGGCGGAGAGCAGTACTTC.

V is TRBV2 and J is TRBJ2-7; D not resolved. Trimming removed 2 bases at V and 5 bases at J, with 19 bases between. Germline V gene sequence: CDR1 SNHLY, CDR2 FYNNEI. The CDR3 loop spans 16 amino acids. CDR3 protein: CASSEIGRVMEHEQYF. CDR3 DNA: TGTGCCAGCAGTGAAATCGGTAGAGTCATGGAGCACGAGCAGTACTTC.

The DNA of the CDR3 is TGTGCCAGCACCCCTGCTCCCAGGGCAGATACGCAGTATTTT. It specifies CASTPAPRADTQYF. This chain joins TRBV28 and TRBJ2-3, with a weak D call TRBD1 (5 bases). The length of the CDR3 is 14 residues. The germline gives CDR1 MDHEN, CDR2 SYDVKM. V lost 7 bases to trimming and J lost 4 bases, with 15 bases between them.

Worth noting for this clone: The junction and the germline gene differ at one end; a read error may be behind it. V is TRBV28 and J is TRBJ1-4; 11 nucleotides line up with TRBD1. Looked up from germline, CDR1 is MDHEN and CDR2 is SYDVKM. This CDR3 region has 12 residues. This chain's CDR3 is CASSLSGTGGVF. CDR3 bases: TGTGCCAGCAGTTTATCAGGGACAGGGGGGGTTTTT.

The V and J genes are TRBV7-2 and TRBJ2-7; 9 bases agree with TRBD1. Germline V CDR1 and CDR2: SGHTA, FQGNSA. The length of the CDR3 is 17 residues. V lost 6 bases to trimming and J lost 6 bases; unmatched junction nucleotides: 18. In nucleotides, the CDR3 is TGTGCCAGCAGATCACCCCGAGCGGGACAGGGAAACGGCGAGCAGTACTTC. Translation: CASRSPRAGQGNGEQYF.

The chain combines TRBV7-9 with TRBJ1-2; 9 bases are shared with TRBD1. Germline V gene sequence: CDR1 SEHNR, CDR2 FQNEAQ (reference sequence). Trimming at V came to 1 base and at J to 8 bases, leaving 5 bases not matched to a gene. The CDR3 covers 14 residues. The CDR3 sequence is CASSLVPGQGGYTF. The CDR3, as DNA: TGTGCCAGCAGCTTAGTTCCAGGACAGGGGGGCTACACCTTC.

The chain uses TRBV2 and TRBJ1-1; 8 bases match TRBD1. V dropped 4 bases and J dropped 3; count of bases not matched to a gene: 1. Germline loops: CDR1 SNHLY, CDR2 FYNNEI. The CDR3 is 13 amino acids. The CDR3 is CASSGTGHTEAFF. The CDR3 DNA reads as TGTGCCAGCAGTGGGACAGGGCACACTGAAGCTTTCTTT.

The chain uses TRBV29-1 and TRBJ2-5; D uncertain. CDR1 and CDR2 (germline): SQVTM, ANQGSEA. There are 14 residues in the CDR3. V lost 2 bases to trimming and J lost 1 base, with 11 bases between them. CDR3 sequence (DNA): TGCAGCGTTGAACCCCTAGGAATCCAAGAGACCCAGTACTTC. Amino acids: CSVEPLGIQETQYF.

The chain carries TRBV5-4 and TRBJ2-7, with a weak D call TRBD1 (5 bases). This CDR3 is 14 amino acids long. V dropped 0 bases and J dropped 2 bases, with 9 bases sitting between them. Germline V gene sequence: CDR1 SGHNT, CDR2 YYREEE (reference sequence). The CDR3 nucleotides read TGTGCCAGCAGCTTGGGAGACAGACCCTACGAGCAGTACTTC. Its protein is CASSLGDRPYEQYF.